Listed below are T cell receptor beta chains from one sample, sequenced in a study of shared clonotypes between healthy human individuals. Sequencing was performed with immunoSEQ multiplex PCR; in TCRdb, only in-frame clones are kept and a portion is missing. Here the sample spans 2,100,000 or so clones, around 95% being singletons. Source material: naive CD4+ T cells sorted from blood. These receptor sequences come from a man between 18 and 35 years old in good health. Both conserved end residues are part of each CDR3. Clone size is stated in some rows and not others, as once, few, many or a class when expanded.

v_call	clone_size	j_call	cdr3_aa
TRBV2	NA	TRBJ2-2	CASFGIAVGELFF
TRBV11-3	NA	TRBJ2-7	CASSSGVAGGTYEQYF
TRBV6-1	few	TRBJ1-5	CASSEVGSYSNQPQHF
TRBV7-7	NA	TRBJ2-2	CASSSTGHSQTNTGELFF
TRBV30	NA	TRBJ2-5	CARDSTYQETQYF
TRBV28	NA	TRBJ2-7	CASSSDLQLYYEQYF
TRBV11-2	NA	TRBJ2-1	CASSSLSGGPGNEQFF
TRBV13	NA	TRBJ2-3	CASSSLAWGDTQYF
TRBV29-1	once	TRBJ2-3	CSVEVGGLDTQYF
TRBV10-1	NA	TRBJ2-7	CATSSGGRAYEQYF
TRBV10-3	NA	TRBJ2-5	CAISEFEETQYF
TRBV28	few	TRBJ1-2	CASSLEGISYGYTF
TRBV5-1	NA	TRBJ2-7	CASSGQGSYEQYF
TRBV5-4	NA	TRBJ1-2	CASSSISYGYTF
TRBV19	once	TRBJ2-7	CASSRTGGWEQYF
TRBV30	NA	TRBJ2-3	CAWSVNSGDTQYF
TRBV5-1	NA	TRBJ1-2	CASSLEGLGYGYTF
TRBV7-8	NA	TRBJ2-3	CASSLASGAADTQYF
TRBV28	NA	TRBJ1-6	CASQGVSPLHF
TRBV7-9	NA	TRBJ2-6	CASSLIYVISGANVLTF
TRBV29-1	NA	TRBJ2-7	CSVEDSGEQYF
TRBV2	NA	TRBJ2-1	CASITSGKGQQFF
TRBV30	NA	TRBJ1-4	CAWTRGRGEKLFF
TRBV4-2	NA	TRBJ1-5	CASSQDKGQGVSNQPQHF
TRBV7-3	once	TRBJ1-5	CASSLGGGQPQHF
TRBV7-8	once	TRBJ1-1	CASSATGGNTEAFF
TRBV7-2	NA	TRBJ2-3	CASSTTADTQYF
TRBV11-2	NA	TRBJ1-5	CASSQAPQGQPQHF
TRBV5-6	once	TRBJ1-5	CASSLRSGAYSNQPQHF
TRBV6-1	NA	TRBJ2-7	CASRRTSGGAYEQYF
TRBV2	NA	TRBJ2-6	CASTGPSSGANVLTF
TRBV29-1	NA	TRBJ1-3	CSVAGQGDWDTIYF
TRBV10-3	few	TRBJ1-6	CAISDRGDDSPLHF
TRBV27	NA	TRBJ1-1	CASSLSRATEAFF
TRBV9	NA	TRBJ1-2	CASSVGEGYYGYTF
TRBV10-3	once	TRBJ1-2	CAISEGGNYGYTF
TRBV6-5	NA	TRBJ2-1	CASSYPGSGRQFF
TRBV4-3	NA	TRBJ1-5	CASSHLPMGQPQHF
TRBV5-1	NA	TRBJ2-7	CASSFDSTYEQYF
TRBV19	once	TRBJ1-3	CASSPGANGNTIYF
TRBV5-1	NA	TRBJ2-5	CASSASAGGFQETQYF
TRBV6-6	once	TRBJ1-2	CASSYSGQGYGYTF
TRBV6-1	NA	TRBJ1-5	CATSPGSHQPQHF
TRBV27	NA	TRBJ1-1	CASRLNEAFF
TRBV19	NA	TRBJ1-5	CASSIAGVGNQPQHF
TRBV5-6	NA	TRBJ2-7	CASSLTGTLLSYEQYF
TRBV5-1	NA	TRBJ2-7	CASSSTGQGAYEQYF
TRBV28	NA	TRBJ1-1	CASSTPGTGGAEAFF
TRBV2	NA	TRBJ2-7	CASTWDDREQYF
TRBV10-3	NA	TRBJ2-7	CAISSRSSYEQYF
TRBV6-1	NA	TRBJ1-4	CASSARTAGEKLFF
TRBV6-1	NA	TRBJ2-2	CASGTGGFTGELFF
TRBV12-5	once	TRBJ1-1	CASGPGTDTEAFF
TRBV2	NA	TRBJ2-5	CASSDLTRETQYF
TRBV7-2	once	TRBJ1-5	CASSLVGGIGNQPQHF
TRBV5-4	once	TRBJ2-1	CASSFESAGRGQFF
TRBV7-2	NA	TRBJ2-4	CASSSAGENIQYF